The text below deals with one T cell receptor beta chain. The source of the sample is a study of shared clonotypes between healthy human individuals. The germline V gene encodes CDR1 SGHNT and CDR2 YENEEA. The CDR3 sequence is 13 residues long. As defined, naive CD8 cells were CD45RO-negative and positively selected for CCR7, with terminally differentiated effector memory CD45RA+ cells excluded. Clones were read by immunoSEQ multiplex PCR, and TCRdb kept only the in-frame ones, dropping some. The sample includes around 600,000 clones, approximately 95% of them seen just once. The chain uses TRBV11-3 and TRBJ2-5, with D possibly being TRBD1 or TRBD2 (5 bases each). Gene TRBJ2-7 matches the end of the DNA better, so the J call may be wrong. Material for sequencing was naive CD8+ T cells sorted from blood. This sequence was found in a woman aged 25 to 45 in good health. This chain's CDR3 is CASSLGDGYEQYF. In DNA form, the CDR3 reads TGTGCCAGCAGCTTAGGGGACGGCTACGAGCAGTACTTC.